This is a list of T cell receptor beta chains from one sample in a study of PD-1 blockade in classical Hodgkin lymphoma. Here immunoSEQ multiplex PCR was the method, and the copy in TCRdb shows in-frame clones only, minus some. This table has about 21,000 clones, 80% to 90% appearing once. Source material: CD8+ T cells from blood. All receptors derive from a human donor with classical Hodgkin lymphoma. Each CDR3 is given with its conserved first and last residue. Size is stated for part of the rows, as once, few or many counts, or as a class when the clone is expanded.

cdr3_length: 20; j_call: TRBJ1-4; v_call: TRBV27; clone_size: once; cdr3_aa: CASSLWPAAGTEHPGEKLFF
cdr3_length: 12; j_call: TRBJ1-2; v_call: TRBV19; clone_size: .; cdr3_aa: CASRVGSHGYTF
cdr3_length: 12; j_call: TRBJ2-1; v_call: TRBV7-6; clone_size: .; cdr3_aa: CASSLGPREQFF
cdr3_length: 13; j_call: TRBJ2-1; v_call: TRBV9; clone_size: .; cdr3_aa: CASSALAGGKQFF
cdr3_length: 17; j_call: TRBJ1-4; v_call: TRBV7-9; clone_size: .; cdr3_aa: CASSSTGLPIYHEKLFF
cdr3_length: 15; j_call: TRBJ2-1; v_call: TRBV2; clone_size: .; cdr3_aa: CASSELTSGTDEQFF
cdr3_length: 16; j_call: TRBJ2-3; v_call: TRBV5-1; clone_size: once; cdr3_aa: CASSLGPSRSTDTQYF
cdr3_length: 15; j_call: TRBJ2-1; v_call: TRBV7-9; clone_size: once; cdr3_aa: CASSFGGSSYNEQFF
cdr3_length: 10; j_call: TRBJ2-1; v_call: TRBV7-9; clone_size: .; cdr3_aa: CASARGEQFF
cdr3_length: 16; j_call: TRBJ2-1; v_call: TRBV6-1; clone_size: .; cdr3_aa: CASSDRGSSPYNEQFF
cdr3_length: 14; j_call: TRBJ1-2; v_call: TRBV5-1; clone_size: .; cdr3_aa: CASALTGGDYGYTF
cdr3_length: 13; j_call: TRBJ2-7; v_call: TRBV5-4; clone_size: .; cdr3_aa: CATRSSDSYEQYF
cdr3_length: 18; j_call: TRBJ2-3; v_call: TRBV7-2; clone_size: .; cdr3_aa: CASSYPLDGVTSTDTQYF
cdr3_length: 13; j_call: TRBJ1-1; v_call: TRBV7-6; clone_size: .; cdr3_aa: CASSLLQGTEAFF
cdr3_length: 14; j_call: TRBJ1-2; v_call: TRBV2; clone_size: .; cdr3_aa: CASRLTGAGYGYTF
cdr3_length: 14; j_call: TRBJ1-3; v_call: TRBV9; clone_size: .; cdr3_aa: CASSPGLSGNTIYF
cdr3_length: 16; j_call: TRBJ1-5; v_call: TRBV15; clone_size: .; cdr3_aa: CATSRVVEGPNQPQHF
cdr3_length: 12; j_call: TRBJ1-1; v_call: TRBV30; clone_size: .; cdr3_aa: CAWSPGVPEAFF
cdr3_length: 13; j_call: TRBJ2-1; v_call: TRBV5-1; clone_size: .; cdr3_aa: CASSLALANEQFF
cdr3_length: 16; j_call: TRBJ2-1; v_call: TRBV29-1; clone_size: .; cdr3_aa: CSVAGTGKNLYNEQFF
cdr3_length: 13; j_call: TRBJ2-7; v_call: TRBV5-8; clone_size: .; cdr3_aa: CASSLGPDYEQYF
cdr3_length: 15; j_call: TRBJ1-5; v_call: TRBV5-5; clone_size: .; cdr3_aa: CASSLTGFSNQPQHF
cdr3_length: 14; j_call: TRBJ1-1; v_call: TRBV4-1; clone_size: .; cdr3_aa: CASSQTPFGKEAFF
cdr3_length: 13; j_call: TRBJ2-7; v_call: TRBV5-6; clone_size: .; cdr3_aa: CASSLGGGEEQYF
cdr3_length: 14; j_call: TRBJ1-2; v_call: TRBV28; clone_size: once; cdr3_aa: CASSPSGGHLGYTF
cdr3_length: 16; j_call: TRBJ2-2; v_call: TRBV11-1; clone_size: .; cdr3_aa: CASSLDAGLADGELFF
cdr3_length: 14; j_call: TRBJ2-3; v_call: TRBV5-1; clone_size: .; cdr3_aa: CASSPGQGIDTQYF
cdr3_length: 13; j_call: TRBJ1-1; v_call: TRBV10-3; clone_size: few; cdr3_aa: CAINRDTNTEAFF
cdr3_length: 13; j_call: TRBJ1-1; v_call: TRBV11-1; clone_size: .; cdr3_aa: CASAGGVNTEAFF
cdr3_length: 17; j_call: TRBJ1-4; v_call: TRBV5-1; clone_size: .; cdr3_aa: CASSWLGMWVPNEKLFF
cdr3_length: 12; j_call: TRBJ2-7; v_call: TRBV19; clone_size: .; cdr3_aa: CASSRGRGEQYF
cdr3_length: 15; j_call: TRBJ2-1; v_call: TRBV5-1; clone_size: .; cdr3_aa: CASSLGSDTYNEQFF
cdr3_length: 13; j_call: TRBJ2-7; v_call: TRBV30; clone_size: .; cdr3_aa: CAWNDYRSYEQYF
cdr3_length: 14; j_call: TRBJ1-1; v_call: TRBV19; clone_size: few; cdr3_aa: CASSPWDGNTEAFF
cdr3_length: 14; j_call: TRBJ2-7; v_call: TRBV9; clone_size: once; cdr3_aa: CASSVAEGTYEQYF
cdr3_length: 10; j_call: TRBJ1-2; v_call: TRBV4-2; clone_size: .; cdr3_aa: CASSQGAYTF
cdr3_length: 14; j_call: TRBJ2-5; v_call: TRBV5-1; clone_size: .; cdr3_aa: CASSLLPVQETQYF
cdr3_length: 14; j_call: TRBJ2-1; v_call: TRBV6-4; clone_size: .; cdr3_aa: CASSDRLAGGEQFF
cdr3_length: 14; j_call: TRBJ1-1; v_call: TRBV9; clone_size: .; cdr3_aa: CASSVLRSDTEAFF
cdr3_length: 10; j_call: TRBJ2-7; v_call: TRBV20-1; clone_size: .; cdr3_aa: CSASETGEYF
cdr3_length: 11; j_call: TRBJ1-1; v_call: TRBV29-1; clone_size: once; cdr3_aa: CSVADGTEAFF
cdr3_length: 17; j_call: TRBJ2-3; v_call: TRBV7-9; clone_size: .; cdr3_aa: CASSWRSSGVITDTQYF
cdr3_length: 14; j_call: TRBJ2-7; v_call: TRBV7-2; clone_size: .; cdr3_aa: CASSLVGALYEQYF
cdr3_length: 16; j_call: TRBJ2-1; v_call: TRBV9; clone_size: .; cdr3_aa: CASSVVAAPSYNEQFF
cdr3_length: 17; j_call: TRBJ2-2; v_call: TRBV6-4; clone_size: .; cdr3_aa: CASSNSGTGGETGELFF
cdr3_length: 15; j_call: TRBJ1-1; v_call: TRBV10-3; clone_size: .; cdr3_aa: CAISEKGAGNTEAFF
cdr3_length: 14; j_call: TRBJ1-5; v_call: TRBV6-5; clone_size: .; cdr3_aa: CASSYSWGQEPQHF
cdr3_length: 11; j_call: TRBJ1-2; v_call: TRBV5-6; clone_size: .; cdr3_aa: CASSFGKHYTF
cdr3_length: 13; j_call: TRBJ1-1; v_call: TRBV7-6; clone_size: .; cdr3_aa: CASSPELNTEAFF
cdr3_length: 12; j_call: TRBJ1-1; v_call: TRBV12-5; clone_size: .; cdr3_aa: CACQWGNTEAFF
cdr3_length: 11; j_call: TRBJ1-4; v_call: TRBV5-6; clone_size: few; cdr3_aa: CASSLNEKLFF
cdr3_length: 15; j_call: TRBJ1-1; v_call: TRBV19; clone_size: .; cdr3_aa: CASSIGGGTPRGAFF
cdr3_length: 15; j_call: TRBJ2-1; v_call: TRBV4-1; clone_size: once; cdr3_aa: CASSQGRGTYNEQFF
cdr3_length: 15; j_call: TRBJ2-5; v_call: TRBV9; clone_size: .; cdr3_aa: CASSEGGLAGETQYF
cdr3_length: 14; j_call: TRBJ2-1; v_call: TRBV2; clone_size: .; cdr3_aa: CASSERVFYNEQFF